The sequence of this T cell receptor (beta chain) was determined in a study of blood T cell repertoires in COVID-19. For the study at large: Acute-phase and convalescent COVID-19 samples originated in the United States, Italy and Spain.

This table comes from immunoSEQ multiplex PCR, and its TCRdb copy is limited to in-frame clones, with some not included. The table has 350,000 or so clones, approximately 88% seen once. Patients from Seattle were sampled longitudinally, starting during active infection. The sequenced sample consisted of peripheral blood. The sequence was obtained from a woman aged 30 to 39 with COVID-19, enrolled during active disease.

The CDR3 reads CSALGSEGYTF. The CDR3 DNA sequence: TGCAGCGCGCTCGGGTCAGAAGGCTACACCTTC. The chain combines TRBV29-1 with TRBJ1-2; D not resolved. Trimming took 7 bases from V and 8 from J, leaving 14 bases between them. The CDR3 is 11 amino acids. Per the germline V gene, CDR1 is SQVTM and CDR2 is ANQGSEA.